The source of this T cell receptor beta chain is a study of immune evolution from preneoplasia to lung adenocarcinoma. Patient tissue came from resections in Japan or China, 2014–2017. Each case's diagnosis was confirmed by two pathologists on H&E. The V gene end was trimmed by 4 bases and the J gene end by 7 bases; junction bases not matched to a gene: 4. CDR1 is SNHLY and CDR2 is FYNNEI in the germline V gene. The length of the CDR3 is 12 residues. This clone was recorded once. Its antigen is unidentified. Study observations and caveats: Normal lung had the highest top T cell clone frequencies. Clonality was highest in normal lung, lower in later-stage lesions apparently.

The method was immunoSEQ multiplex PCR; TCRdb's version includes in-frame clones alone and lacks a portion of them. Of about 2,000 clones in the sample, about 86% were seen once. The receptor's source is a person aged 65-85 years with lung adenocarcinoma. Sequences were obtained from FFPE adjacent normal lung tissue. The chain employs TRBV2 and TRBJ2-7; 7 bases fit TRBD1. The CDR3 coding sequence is TGTGCCAGCAGTGGGGCAGGGGGAGAGCAGTACTTC. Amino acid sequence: CASSGAGGEQYF.